These 26 T cell receptor beta chains originate from one sample sequenced in a study of CD8+ T cells in alopecia areata. Once RNA had been extracted, it was reverse transcribed into cDNA to act as the sequencing template. Assay: immunoSEQ multiplex PCR; the TCRdb copy retains only in-frame clones and omits some. Among 200,000 or so clones, roughly 57% were seen once, and the ten largest hold approximately 0.44%. The sequences come from CD4+ T cells sorted from blood, collected at week 0. These TCRs come from a human donor with alopecia areata.

This chain joins TRBV7-8 and TRBJ2-7; 9 nucleotides agree with TRBD1. After removal of 4 bases from V and 0 bases from J, the junction contained 4 bases not matched to a gene. This CDR3 comprises 15 residues. Germline V lookup: CDR1 SGHVS, CDR2 FQNEAQ. The CDR3 DNA is TGTGCCAGCAGCTCCGGACAGGGGCTCTCCTACGAGCAGTACTTC. It specifies CASSSGQGLSYEQYF.

The chain is built from TRBV4-1 and TRBJ2-7, with D unclear. Trimming stripped 0 bases from V and 6 bases from J, with 12 bases between. This CDR3 contains 14 residues. Germline CDR1 MGHRA, CDR2 YSYEKL. CDR3 in amino acids: CASSQDLWAPEQYF. In DNA, the CDR3 is TGCGCCAGCAGCCAAGACCTATGGGCGCCCGAGCAGTACTTC.

The chain carries TRBV29-1 and TRBJ2-4; D tentatively fits TRBD1 or TRBD2 (5 bases each). The V end was cut by 6 bases, the J end by 9 bases, with 21 bases between. Germline CDR1 SQVTM, CDR2 ANQGSEA. CDR3 length equals 14 residues. The CDR3 is CSVRISGAGGIQYF. DNA for the CDR3: TGCAGCGTCCGAATTTCCGGGGCGGGCGGCATTCAGTACTTC.

This clone was counted a few times. The chain employs TRBV7-9 and TRBJ2-7; TRBD1 might be the D (5 bases). The germline V and J ends were trimmed by 6 bases and 2 bases, with 5 bases remaining between them. Per the germline V gene, CDR1 is SEHNR and CDR2 is FQNEAQ (reference sequence). The length of the CDR3 is 11 residues. The CDR3 DNA reads as TGTGCCAGCAGGGACACCTACGAGCAGTACTTC. Protein product: CASRDTYEQYF. The full variable domain, with the rest looked up from reference TRBV7-9 and TRBJ2-7, is DTGVSQNPRHKITKRGQNVTFRCDPISEHNRLYWYRQTLGQGPEFLTYFQNEAQLEKSRLLSDRFSAERPKGSFSTLEIQRTEQGDSAMYLCASRDTYEQYFGPGTRLTVT.

This rearrangement joins TRBV7-3 to TRBJ1-1; D remains unclear. Germline V gene lookup returns CDR1 SGHTA and CDR2 FQGTGA. CDR3 size: 11 residues. V dropped 3 bases and J dropped 6 bases, with 5 bases sitting between them. In DNA, the CDR3 is TGTGCCAGCAGCTTCGACTCTGAAGCTTTCTTT. Its translation is CASSFDSEAFF.

V is TRBV28 and J is TRBJ1-1; no definite D call. This CDR3 spans 10 amino acids. Trimming took 6 bases from V and 8 from J, leaving 7 bases between them. Germline lookup yields CDR1 MDHEN and CDR2 SYDVKM. Here the CDR3 reads CASRQGEAFF. The CDR3, as DNA: TGTGCCAGCAGGCAAGGGGAAGCTTTCTTT.

This clone has only a few counts. The CDR3 DNA reads as TGCGCCAGCAGCTCCGTCCTCGTCCGACTGGGGAATGAGCAGTTCTTC. Its translation is CASSSVLVRLGNEQFF. J is TRBJ2-1 and V is TRBV5-1; D call uncertain. V shed 3 bases and J shed 7 bases, with 20 bases lying between them. Germline V gene data show CDR1 as SGHRS and CDR2 as YFSETQ. The CDR3 has 16 residues.

The rearrangement joins TRBV29-1 to TRBJ2-7; 9 positions match TRBD1. The germline V gene has CDR1 SQVTM and CDR2 ANQGSEA. V was pared by 5 bases and J by 6 bases, with 2 bases of the junction left unmatched. This CDR3 contains 11 residues. The CDR3 spells CSVSTGGEQYF. The CDR3 DNA sequence: TGCAGCGTTTCGACAGGGGGCGAGCAGTACTTC.

The CDR3 is CAISETKNSGSLYEQYF. Here the CDR3 DNA reads TGTGCCATCAGTGAAACCAAGAACAGCGGTAGCTTATACGAGCAGTACTTC. The chain uses TRBV10-3 and TRBJ2-7; D may be TRBD2 (5 bases). This CDR3 spans 17 amino acids. Germline V lookup: CDR1 ENHRY, CDR2 SYGVKD. V was clipped by 3 bases and J by 4 bases, with 22 bases between them.

This chain joins TRBV7-8 and TRBJ2-6; D uncertain. Per the germline V gene, CDR1 is SGHVS and CDR2 is FQNEAQ. Trimming took off 2 bases at V and 4 bases at J, with 3 bases between the two ends. CDR3 length: 13 amino acids. CDR3 region: CASSLQGANVLTF. The CDR3 DNA reads as TGTGCCAGCAGCTTACAGGGGGCCAACGTCCTGACTTTC.

In its sample, this clone was seen a few times. The J gene is TRBJ2-7, the V gene TRBV27, with D possibly TRBD1 on 5 matching bases. Looked up from germline, CDR1 is MNHEY and CDR2 is SMNVEV (reference sequence). This CDR3 is built from 13 residues. V lost 6 bases and J lost 3, with 12 bases in between. CDR3 in amino acids: CASRPTGIYEQYF. Written as DNA, the CDR3 is TGTGCCAGCAGACCCACAGGTATCTACGAGCAGTACTTC.

This clone was detected only a few times. CDR3 coding DNA: TGCGCCAGCAGCCAAGACCCCCGCGGACAGGGAGGCTATGGCTACACCTTC. Translating it yields CASSQDPRGQGGYGYTF. V usage is TRBV4-1 and J usage is TRBJ1-2, with 8 bases aligning to TRBD1. The CDR3 is made up of 17 amino acids. Per germline, CDR1 MGHRA and CDR2 YSYEKL. Losses at the gene ends were 0 bases for V and 4 bases for J; bases not matched to a gene: 10.

The gene calls are TRBV29-1 and TRBJ2-7; the D gene is possibly TRBD1 (5 bases). The CDR3 has 11 amino acids. Germline V gene data show CDR1 as SQVTM and CDR2 as ANQGSEA. Trimming removed 8 bases at V and 5 bases at J, with 13 bases between. CDR3 region: CSIRDSHEQYF. The CDR3 region has the DNA TGCAGCATCCGAGACAGCCACGAGCAGTACTTC.

This clone came up a few times. This chain joins TRBV9 and TRBJ1-1; maybe TRBD1 (5 bases). Trimming removed 3 bases from V and 4 bases from J, with 7 bases in between. In germline, CDR1 is SGDLS, CDR2 YYNGEE. This CDR3 is 12 amino acids long. CDR3 in amino acids: CASSAGGTEAFF. As DNA, the CDR3 is TGTGCCAGCAGCGCTGGGGGCACTGAAGCTTTCTTT.

The chain recombines TRBV9 with TRBJ1-1; D is perhaps TRBD1 (5 bases). With 4 bases removed from V and 0 bases from J, the gap between germline ends came to 13 bases. Germline V lookup: CDR1 SGDLS, CDR2 YYNGEE. This CDR3 region has 15 residues. The CDR3 DNA reads as TGTGCCAGCAGCCCGCAGGGACGGATGAACACTGAAGCTTTCTTT. Its translation: CASSPQGRMNTEAFF.

The gene calls are TRBV29-1 and TRBJ1-3; D is ambiguous. The CDR3 covers 15 residues. Germline loops: CDR1 SQVTM, CDR2 ANQGSEA. Deletions cut 3 bases from V and 0 bases from J, with 12 bases between. CDR3 loop: CSVDWAADSGNTIYF. The CDR3 DNA reads as TGCAGCGTTGATTGGGCAGCTGACTCTGGAAACACCATATATTTT. The variable domain in full, with the rest retrieved from reference TRBV29-1 and TRBJ1-3, is SAVISQKPSRDICQRGTSLTIQCQVDSQVTMMFWYRQQPGQSLTLIATANQGSEATYESGFVIDKFPISRPNLTFSTLTVSNMSPEDSSIYLCSVDWAADSGNTIYFGEGSWLTVV.

The chain employs TRBV19 and TRBJ1-4; D is ambiguous. Between the trimmed V and J ends, which lost 10 bases and 8 bases, there was a span of 17 bases. Germline V gene lookup returns CDR1 LNHDA and CDR2 SQIVND (reference sequence). This CDR3 has 13 residues. CDR3 region: CATPFGGKEKLFF. The CDR3 region has the DNA TGTGCCACCCCGTTCGGTGGAAAAGAAAAACTGTTTTTT.

Comment on this clone: Other DNA sequences from this sample encode an identical CDR3 as well. For the CDR3, the DNA is TGCAGCGGGGGAGGGATGAACACTGAAGCTTTCTTT. Protein product: CSGGGMNTEAFF. The genes are TRBV29-1 and TRBJ1-1; no clear D. CDR1 and CDR2 (germline): SQVTM, ANQGSEA. There are 12 residues in the CDR3. The V end lost 7 bases, the J end lost 0 bases, and 9 bases lay between the germline ends. The full variable domain, its missing parts supplied by reference TRBV29-1 and TRBJ1-1, is SAVISQKPSRDICQRGTSLTIQCQVDSQVTMMFWYRQQPGQSLTLIATANQGSEATYESGFVIDKFPISRPNLTFSTLTVSNMSPEDSSIYLCSGGGMNTEAFFGQGTRLTVV.

J is TRBJ2-5 and V is TRBV6-5; the match to TRBD1 covers 7 bases. The CDR3 has 15 residues. V was clipped by 5 bases and J by 5 bases; unmatched bases: 11. Looked up from germline, CDR1 is MNHEY and CDR2 is SVGAGI. The CDR3, as DNA: TGTGCCAGCAGTACCGAGAGGGGGCGTTGGGAGACCCAGTACTTC. Its translation: CASSTERGRWETQYF.

In its sample, this clone was seen a few times. Here the CDR3 reads CASSQDRRVEETQYF. The CDR3 DNA is TGCGCCAGCAGCCAAGATCGGCGGGTTGAGGAGACCCAGTACTTC. V usage is TRBV4-1 and J usage is TRBJ2-5; the D gene is possibly TRBD2 (5 bases). CDR1 MGHRA and CDR2 YSYEKL come from the germline V gene. The CDR3 is made up of 15 amino acids. With 0 bases removed from V and 5 bases from J, the gap between germline ends came to 13 bases.

On this clone: This CDR3 is also generated by other DNA sequences in the sample. DNA for the CDR3: TGTGCCAGCTCGTCGCAGGGCTACGAGCAGTACTTC. Residues: CASSSQGYEQYF. The V and J genes are TRBV18 and TRBJ2-7, with a weak D call TRBD1 (5 bases). Trimming cost V 6 bases and J 3 bases, with 9 bases left between them. This CDR3 comprises 12 residues. Germline CDR1 and CDR2: KGHSH and LQKENI.

The chain links TRBV29-1 to TRBJ2-7; no reliable D call. The germline gives CDR1 SQVTM, CDR2 ANQGSEA. The CDR3 has 11 amino acids. The ends were cut back, 2 bases at V and 9 bases at J, with 11 bases in the middle. The CDR3 sequence is CSVERRNGQYF. DNA for the CDR3: TGCAGCGTTGAACGACGGAATGGGCAGTACTTC.

This clone was recorded a few times. The chain is built from TRBV6-5 and TRBJ2-3, with D unresolved. Between the trimmed V and J ends, which lost 5 bases and 6 bases, there was a span of 12 bases. Germline V gives CDR1 MNHEY, CDR2 SVGAGI. The CDR3 totals 13 residues. This chain's CDR3 is CASSNRLSDTQYF. CDR3 sequence (DNA): TGTGCCAGCAGTAACCGACTGTCGGATACGCAGTATTTT.

This clone has more than one count but fewer than ten. Additional DNA sequences in this sample encode the identical CDR3. This chain joins TRBV29-1 and TRBJ1-1; D gene ambiguous. V gave up 4 bases and J gave up 0 bases, with 9 bases separating them. Germline CDR1 reads SQVTM; CDR2 reads ANQGSEA. The CDR3 sequence is 13 residues long. The CDR3 loop is CSVAQKMNTEAFF. CDR3 DNA sequence: TGCAGCGTTGCGCAGAAGATGAACACTGAAGCTTTCTTT.

This clone turned up a few times. The chain uses TRBV27 and TRBJ1-4, with no clear D. The V end was cut by 5 bases, the J end by 3 bases, with 13 bases between. Germline CDR1 MNHEY, CDR2 SMNVEV (reference sequence). CDR3 length: 15 residues. The CDR3 DNA is TGTGCCAGCAGTCCCTTGGGCGCCGCTAATGAAAAACTGTTTTTT. Amino acids: CASSPLGAANEKLFF. The full variable domain, with the rest looked up from reference TRBV27 and TRBJ1-4, is EAQVTQNPRYLITVTGKKLTVTCSQNMNHEYMSWYRQDPGLGLRQIYYSMNVEVTDKGDVPEGYKVSRKEKRNFPLILESPSPNQTSLYFCASSPLGAANEKLFFGSGTQLSVL.

This clone was detected only a few times. The chain links TRBV29-1 to TRBJ2-7; 9 nucleotides match TRBD1. V lost 7 bases and J lost 5; bases outside the gene matches: 9. The CDR3 spans 13 residues. CDR1 is SQVTM and CDR2 is ANQGSEA in the germline V gene. This CDR3 reads CSAGTGLWDEQYF. The CDR3 bases are TGCAGCGCCGGGACAGGGTTATGGGACGAGCAGTACTTC.